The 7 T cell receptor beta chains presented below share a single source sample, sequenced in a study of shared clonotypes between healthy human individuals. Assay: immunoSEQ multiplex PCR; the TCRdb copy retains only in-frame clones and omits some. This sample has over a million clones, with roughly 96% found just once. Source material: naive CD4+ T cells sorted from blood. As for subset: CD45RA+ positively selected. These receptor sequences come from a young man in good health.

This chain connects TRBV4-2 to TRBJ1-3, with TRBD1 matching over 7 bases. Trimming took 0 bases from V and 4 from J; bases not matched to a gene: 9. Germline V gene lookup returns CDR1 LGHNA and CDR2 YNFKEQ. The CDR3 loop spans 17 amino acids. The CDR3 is CASSQESDRVSGNTIYF. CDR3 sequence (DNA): TGTGCCAGCAGCCAAGAGAGTGACAGGGTATCAGGAAACACCATATATTTT.

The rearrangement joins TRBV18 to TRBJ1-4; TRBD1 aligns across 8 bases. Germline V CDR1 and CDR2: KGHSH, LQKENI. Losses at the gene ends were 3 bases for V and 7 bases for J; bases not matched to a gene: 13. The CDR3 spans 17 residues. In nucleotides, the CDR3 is TGTGCCAGCTCACCGTTACCGGGACAGGTACAGGTTGAAAAACTGTTTTTT. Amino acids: CASSPLPGQVQVEKLFF.

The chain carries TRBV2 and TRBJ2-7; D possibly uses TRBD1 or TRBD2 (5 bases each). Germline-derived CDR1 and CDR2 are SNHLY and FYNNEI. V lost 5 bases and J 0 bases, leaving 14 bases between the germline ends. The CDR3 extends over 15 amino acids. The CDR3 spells CASSYGTGISYEQYF. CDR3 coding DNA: TGTGCCAGCAGTTACGGGACGGGAATCTCCTACGAGCAGTACTTC.

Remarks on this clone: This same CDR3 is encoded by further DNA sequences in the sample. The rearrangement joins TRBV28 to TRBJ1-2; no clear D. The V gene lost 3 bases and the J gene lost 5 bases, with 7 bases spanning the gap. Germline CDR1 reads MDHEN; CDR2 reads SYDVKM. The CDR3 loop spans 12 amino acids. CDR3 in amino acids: CASSLQSYGYTF. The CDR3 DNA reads TGTGCCAGCAGTTTGCAGTCGTATGGCTACACCTTC.

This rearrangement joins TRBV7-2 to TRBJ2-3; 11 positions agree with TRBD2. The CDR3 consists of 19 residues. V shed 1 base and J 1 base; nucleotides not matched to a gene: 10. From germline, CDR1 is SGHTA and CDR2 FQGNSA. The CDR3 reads CASSLGRLAGGWGTDTQYF. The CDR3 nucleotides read TGTGCCAGCAGCTTAGGGAGGTTAGCGGGAGGGTGGGGCACAGATACGCAGTATTTT.

CDR3 in amino acids: CASSQDGVYEQYF. The CDR3 DNA sequence: TGTGCCAGTAGCCAGGACGGAGTCTACGAGCAGTACTTC. V and J are TRBV19 and TRBJ2-7; D uncertain. The CDR3 extends over 13 amino acids. V gave up 6 bases and J gave up 3 bases, with 12 bases separating them. Germline V lookup: CDR1 LNHDA, CDR2 SQIVND (reference sequence).

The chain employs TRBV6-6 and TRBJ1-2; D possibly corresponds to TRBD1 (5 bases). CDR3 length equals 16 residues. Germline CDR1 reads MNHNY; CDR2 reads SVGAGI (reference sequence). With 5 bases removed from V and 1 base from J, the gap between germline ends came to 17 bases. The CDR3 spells CASSPPTGRVNYGYTF. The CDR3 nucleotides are TGTGCCAGCAGTCCACCGACGGGCAGGGTTAACTATGGCTACACCTTC.